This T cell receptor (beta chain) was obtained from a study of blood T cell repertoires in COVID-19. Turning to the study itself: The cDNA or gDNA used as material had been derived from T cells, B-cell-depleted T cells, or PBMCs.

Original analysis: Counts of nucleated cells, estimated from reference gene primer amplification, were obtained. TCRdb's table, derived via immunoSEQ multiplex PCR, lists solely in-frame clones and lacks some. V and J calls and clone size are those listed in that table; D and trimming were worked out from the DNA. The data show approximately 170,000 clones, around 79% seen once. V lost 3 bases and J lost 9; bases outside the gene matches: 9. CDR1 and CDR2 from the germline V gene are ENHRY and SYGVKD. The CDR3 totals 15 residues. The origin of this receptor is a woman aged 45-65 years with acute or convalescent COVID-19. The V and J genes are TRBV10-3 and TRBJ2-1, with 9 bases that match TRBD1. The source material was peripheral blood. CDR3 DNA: TGTGCCATCAGTGAACAGGGGGCGCGTTCTGGTGAGCAGTTCTTC. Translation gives CAISEQGARSGEQFF.